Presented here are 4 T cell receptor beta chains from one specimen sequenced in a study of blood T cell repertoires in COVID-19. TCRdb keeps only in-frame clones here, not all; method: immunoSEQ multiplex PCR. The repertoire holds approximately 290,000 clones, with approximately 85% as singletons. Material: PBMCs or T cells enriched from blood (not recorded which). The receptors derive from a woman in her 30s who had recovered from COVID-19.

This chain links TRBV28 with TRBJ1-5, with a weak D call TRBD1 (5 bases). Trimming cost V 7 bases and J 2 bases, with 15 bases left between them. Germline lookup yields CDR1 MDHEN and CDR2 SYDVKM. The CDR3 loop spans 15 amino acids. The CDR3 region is CASTGRGIGNQPQHF. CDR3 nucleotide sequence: TGTGCCAGCACCGGGAGGGGTATCGGCAATCAGCCCCAGCATTTT. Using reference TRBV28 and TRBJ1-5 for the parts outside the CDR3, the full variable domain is DVKVTQSSRYLVKRTGEKVFLECVQDMDHENMFWYRQDPGLGLRLIYFSYDVKMKEKGDIPEGYSVSREKKERFSLILESASTNQTSMYLCASTGRGIGNQPQHFGDGTRLSIL.

The CDR3 DNA sequence: TGTGCCAGGTCTCAGGACTACGAGCAGTACTTC. Protein sequence: CARSQDYEQYF. The V and J genes are TRBV6-5 and TRBJ2-7, with unresolved D. The CDR3 extends over 11 amino acids. The V end was cut by 9 bases, the J end by 3 bases, with 9 bases between. CDR1 and CDR2 (germline): MNHEY, SVGAGI.

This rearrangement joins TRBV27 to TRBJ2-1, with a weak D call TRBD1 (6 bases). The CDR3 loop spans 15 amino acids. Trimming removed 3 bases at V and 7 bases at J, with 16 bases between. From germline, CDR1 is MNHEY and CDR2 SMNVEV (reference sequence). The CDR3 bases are TGTGCCAGCAGTTTTGGACAGTCCCGCGGAAATGAGCAGTTCTTC. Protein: CASSFGQSRGNEQFF.

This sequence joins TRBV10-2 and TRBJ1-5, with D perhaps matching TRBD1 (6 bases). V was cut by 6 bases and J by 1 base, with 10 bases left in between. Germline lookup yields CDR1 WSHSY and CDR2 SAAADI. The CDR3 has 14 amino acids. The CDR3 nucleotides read TGCGCCAGCAGCGCGGACAGAAGCAATCAGCCCCAGCATTTT. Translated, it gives CASSADRSNQPQHF.